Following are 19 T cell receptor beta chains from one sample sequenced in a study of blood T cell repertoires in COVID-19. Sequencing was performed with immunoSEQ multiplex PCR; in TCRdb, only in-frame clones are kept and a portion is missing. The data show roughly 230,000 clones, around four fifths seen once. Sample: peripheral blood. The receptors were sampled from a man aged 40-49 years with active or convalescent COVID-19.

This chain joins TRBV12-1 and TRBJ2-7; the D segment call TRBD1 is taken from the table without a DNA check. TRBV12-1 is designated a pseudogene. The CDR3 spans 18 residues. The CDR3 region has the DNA TGTGCCAGCAGCTTTTTTCTCCGTCGGACAGGCGGAACCTACGAGCAGTACTTC. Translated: CASSFFLRRTGGTYEQYF.

CDR3 amino acids: CASSLEGTPYEQYF. The CDR3 DNA reads as TGCGCCAGCAGCTTAGAGGGTACCCCCTACGAGCAGTACTTC. The chain has TRBV5-1 and TRBJ2-7; D is possibly TRBD2 (5 bases). Germline V gives CDR1 SGHRS, CDR2 YFSETQ. The CDR3 consists of 14 residues. V was shortened by 2 bases and J by 2 bases, with 11 bases between the two germline ends.

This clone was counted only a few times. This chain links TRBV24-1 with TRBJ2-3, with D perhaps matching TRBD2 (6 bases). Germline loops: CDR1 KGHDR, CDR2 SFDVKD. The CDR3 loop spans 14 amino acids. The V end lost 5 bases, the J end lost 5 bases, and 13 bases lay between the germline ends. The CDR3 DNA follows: TGTGCCACCAGTGCCCCCTCGGGAGTAGATACGCAGTATTTT. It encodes CATSAPSGVDTQYF.

The CDR3 spells CASSPQRAGSPLHF. CDR3 bases: TGTGCCAGCAGCCCCCAGAGGGCTGGTTCACCCCTCCACTTT. The chain uses TRBV7-8 and TRBJ1-6; D not certain. CDR3 size: 14 residues. The germline V gene has CDR1 SGHVS and CDR2 FQNEAQ. With 5 bases removed from V and 9 bases from J, the gap between germline ends came to 14 bases.

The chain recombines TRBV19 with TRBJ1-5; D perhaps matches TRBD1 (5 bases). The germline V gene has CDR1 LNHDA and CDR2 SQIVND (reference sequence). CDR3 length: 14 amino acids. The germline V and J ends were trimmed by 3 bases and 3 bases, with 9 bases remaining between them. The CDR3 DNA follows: TGTGCCAGTAGTATGGCAGGGAACAATCAGCCCCAGCATTTT. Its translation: CASSMAGNNQPQHF.

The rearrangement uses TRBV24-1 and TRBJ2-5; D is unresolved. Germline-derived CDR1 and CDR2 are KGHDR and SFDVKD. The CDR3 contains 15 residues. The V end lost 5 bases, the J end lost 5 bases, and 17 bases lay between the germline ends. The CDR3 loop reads CATSVYEALGETQYF. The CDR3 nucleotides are TGTGCCACCAGTGTGTACGAGGCGTTGGGTGAGACCCAGTACTTC.

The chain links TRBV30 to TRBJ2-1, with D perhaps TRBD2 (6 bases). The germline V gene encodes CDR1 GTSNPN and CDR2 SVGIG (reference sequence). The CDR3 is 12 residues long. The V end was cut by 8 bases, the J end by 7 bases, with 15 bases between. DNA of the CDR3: TGTGCCGGAGGGACGGGCGGGAATGAGCAGTTCTTC. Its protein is CAGGTGGNEQFF. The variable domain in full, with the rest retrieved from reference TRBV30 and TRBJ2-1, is SQTIHQWPATLVQPVGSPLSLECTVEGTSNPNLYWYRQAAGRGLQLLFYSVGIGQISSEVPQNLSASRPQDRQFILSSKKLLLSDSGFYLCAGGTGGNEQFFGPGTRLTVL.

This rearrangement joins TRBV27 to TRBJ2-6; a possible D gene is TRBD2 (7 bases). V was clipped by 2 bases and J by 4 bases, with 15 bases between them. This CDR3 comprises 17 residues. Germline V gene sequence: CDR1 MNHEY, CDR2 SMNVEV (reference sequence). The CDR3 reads CASSLRMGGHGANVLTF. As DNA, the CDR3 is TGTGCCAGCAGTTTAAGGATGGGGGGGCACGGGGCCAACGTCCTGACTTTC.

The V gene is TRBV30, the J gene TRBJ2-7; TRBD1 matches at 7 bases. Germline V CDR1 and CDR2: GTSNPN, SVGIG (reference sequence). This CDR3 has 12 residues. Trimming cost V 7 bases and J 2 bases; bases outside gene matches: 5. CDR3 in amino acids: CASGQNPYEQYF. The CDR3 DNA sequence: TGTGCCTCGGGACAGAACCCCTACGAGCAGTACTTC.

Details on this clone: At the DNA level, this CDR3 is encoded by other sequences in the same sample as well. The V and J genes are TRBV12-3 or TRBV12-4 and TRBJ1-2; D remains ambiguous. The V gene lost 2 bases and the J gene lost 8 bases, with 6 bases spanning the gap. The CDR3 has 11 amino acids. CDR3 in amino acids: CASSLSGGYTF. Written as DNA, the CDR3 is TGTGCCAGCAGTTTAAGCGGGGGCTACACCTTC.

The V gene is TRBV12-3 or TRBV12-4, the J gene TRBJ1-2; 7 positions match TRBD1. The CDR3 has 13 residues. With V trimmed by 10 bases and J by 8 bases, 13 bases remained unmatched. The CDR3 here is CATRGEGAQGYTF. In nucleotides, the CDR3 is TGTGCCACCAGAGGTGAGGGGGCGCAGGGCTACACCTTC.

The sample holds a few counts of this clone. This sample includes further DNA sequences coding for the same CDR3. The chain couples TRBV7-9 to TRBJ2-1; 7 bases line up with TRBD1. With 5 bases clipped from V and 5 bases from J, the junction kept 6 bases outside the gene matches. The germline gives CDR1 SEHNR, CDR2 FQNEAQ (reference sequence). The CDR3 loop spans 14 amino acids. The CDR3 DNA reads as TGTGCCAGCAGCCTCGGGACAGCCAACAATGAGCAGTTCTTC. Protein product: CASSLGTANNEQFF.

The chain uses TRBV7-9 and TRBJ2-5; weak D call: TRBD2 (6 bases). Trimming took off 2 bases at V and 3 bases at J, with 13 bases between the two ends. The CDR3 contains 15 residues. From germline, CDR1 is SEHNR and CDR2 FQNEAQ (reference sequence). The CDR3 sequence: CASSLSGLRKETQYF. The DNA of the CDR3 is TGTGCCAGCAGCTTAAGCGGACTACGGAAAGAGACCCAGTACTTC.

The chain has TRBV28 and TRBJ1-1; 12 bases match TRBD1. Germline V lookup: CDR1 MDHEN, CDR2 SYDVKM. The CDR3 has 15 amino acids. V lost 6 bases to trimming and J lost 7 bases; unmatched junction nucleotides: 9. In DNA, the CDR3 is TGTGCCAGCAGCTCGGGGGGACAGGGGGCTGGTGAAGCTTTCTTT. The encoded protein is CASSSGGQGAGEAFF. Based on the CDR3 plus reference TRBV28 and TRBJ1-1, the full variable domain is DVKVTQSSRYLVKRTGEKVFLECVQDMDHENMFWYRQDPGLGLRLIYFSYDVKMKEKGDIPEGYSVSREKKERFSLILESASTNQTSMYLCASSSGGQGAGEAFFGQGTRLTVV.

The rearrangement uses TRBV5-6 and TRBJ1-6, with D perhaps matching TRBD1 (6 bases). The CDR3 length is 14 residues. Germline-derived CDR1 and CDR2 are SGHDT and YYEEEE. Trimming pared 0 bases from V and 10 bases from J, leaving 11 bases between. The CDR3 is CASSLGITGSPLHF. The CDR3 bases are TGTGCCAGCAGCTTGGGGATCACAGGGTCACCCCTCCACTTT.

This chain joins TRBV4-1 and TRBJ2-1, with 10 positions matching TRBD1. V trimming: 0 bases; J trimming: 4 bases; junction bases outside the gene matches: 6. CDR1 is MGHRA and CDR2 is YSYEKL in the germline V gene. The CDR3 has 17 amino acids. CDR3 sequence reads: CASSQDYPDRGYNEQFF. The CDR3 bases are TGCGCCAGCAGCCAAGATTACCCGGACAGGGGGTACAATGAGCAGTTCTTC.

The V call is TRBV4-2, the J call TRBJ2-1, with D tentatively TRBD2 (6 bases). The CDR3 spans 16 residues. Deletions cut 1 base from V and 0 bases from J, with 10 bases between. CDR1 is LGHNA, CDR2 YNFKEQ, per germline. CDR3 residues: CASSQAAGPSYNEQFF. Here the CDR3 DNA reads TGTGCCAGCAGCCAAGCGGCGGGGCCCTCCTACAATGAGCAGTTCTTC.

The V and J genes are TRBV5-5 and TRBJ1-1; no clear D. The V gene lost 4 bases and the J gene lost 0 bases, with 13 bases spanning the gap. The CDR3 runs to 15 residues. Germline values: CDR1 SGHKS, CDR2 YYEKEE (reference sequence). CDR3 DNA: TGTGCCAGCAGCCCGCCGACAATAATGAACACTGAAGCTTTCTTT. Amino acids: CASSPPTIMNTEAFF.

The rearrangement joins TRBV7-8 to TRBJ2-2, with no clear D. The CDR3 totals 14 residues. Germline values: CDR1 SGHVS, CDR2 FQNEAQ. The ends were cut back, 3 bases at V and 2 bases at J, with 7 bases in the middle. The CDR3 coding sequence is TGTGCCAGCAGCTTGAGGCTCAACACCGGGGAGCTGTTTTTT. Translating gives CASSLRLNTGELFF. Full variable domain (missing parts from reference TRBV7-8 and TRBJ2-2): GAGVSQSPRYKVAKRGQDVALRCDPISGHVSLFWYQQALGQGPEFLTYFQNEAQLDKSGLPSDRFFAERPEGSVSTLKIQRTQQEDSAVYLCASSLRLNTGELFFGEGSRLTVL.